This TCR beta chain was profiled in a study of somatic mutations in cytotoxic T cells in rheumatoid arthritis. Background on the study: T-cell populations stained with V beta antibodies were in some cases flow-sorted at nearly 100% purity, including V beta1+ cells that were sequenced for TCRB. Study observations and caveats: No correction for multiple comparisons was applied to the slight TRBV07 underrepresentation in rheumatoid arthritis patients. Some patients, about an eighth of the roughly 60, had a largest CD8+ clone that exceeded 20% of CD8+ cells.

CDR3 length: 14 amino acids. The V segment lost 10 bases and the J segment 8 bases; nucleotides outside the gene matches: 15. Looked up from germline, CDR1 is SGHVS and CDR2 is FNYEAQ. As for this clone: The antigen is unknown.

Data came from immunoSEQ multiplex PCR; TCRdb stores just in-frame clones and leaves some out. This sample has some 25,000 clones; nearly 75% occur once, and the top ten carry approximately 9.4%. The sequencing sample was made of CD8+ T cells sorted from blood. This receptor was identified in a young woman in good health. J is TRBJ2-7 and V is TRBV7-6; 9 positions match TRBD1. The CDR3 bases are TGTGCCACCCGCCCGGGACAGGGATTTAACAAGCAGTACTTC. It translates to CATRPGQGFNKQYF. The full variable domain, rest sourced from reference TRBV7-6 and TRBJ2-7, is GAGVSQSPRYKVTKRGQDVALRCDPISGHVSLYWYRQALGQGPEFLTYFNYEAQQDKSGLPNDRFSAERPEGSISTLTIQRTEQRDSAMYRCATRPGQGFNKQYFGPGTRLTVT.